The T cell receptor (beta chain) under discussion was sequenced for a study of beta chain features in type 1 diabetes. The V segment lost 3 bases and the J segment 6 bases; nucleotides outside the gene matches: 5. Per germline, CDR1 SGHRS and CDR2 YFSETQ. The CDR3 length is 15 residues. Isolated RNA was reverse transcribed in full, so expressed TCRB transcripts were sequenced. Assay used: immunoSEQ multiplex PCR; TCRdb lists only in-frame clones, some missing. The table records more than 250,000 clones, around 21% of them present only once. Notes on the study in general: TCRB CDR3s from Type 1 diabetes patients were moderately but significantly shorter in all four CD4+ subsets. The naive, central memory and Treg TCRB repertoires showed an apparent similarity that was greater among patients than among healthy donors. VDJ junctions sequenced from type 1 diabetes patients showed fewer insertions and more deletions.

Comment on this clone: Its target is not known.

V and J are TRBV5-1 and TRBJ2-1, with 11 bases matching TRBD1. This clonotype was sampled from a woman between 40 and 50 years old with type 1 diabetes. The specimen sequenced was naive CD4+ T cells from blood. The CDR3 here is CASSWGQGGINEQFF. The DNA for the CDR3 is TGCGCCAGCAGCTGGGGACAGGGGGGAATCAATGAGCAGTTCTTC.